One sample yielded the 27 T cell receptor beta chains listed below, sequenced in a study of blood T cells in healthy people across ages. Through a sample-barcoded 5' primer and a J-beta primer mix, a second PCR was run for roughly 6 to 11 cycles. In TCRdb, the 5' RACE reads were re-called with MiXCR into one record per CDR3 protein. This table has approximately 800,000 distinct CDR3 sequences, roughly 64% appearing once. What was sequenced was blood. Receptors were obtained from a man aged 25-40 years in good health.

The chain couples TRBV30 to TRBJ2-7; D is ambiguous. With 1 base removed from V and 2 bases from J, the gap between germline ends came to 6 bases. Looked up from germline, CDR1 is GTSNPN and CDR2 is SVGIG (reference sequence). The CDR3 totals 12 residues. In DNA, the CDR3 is TGTGCCTGGAGTGCGAGCGCCTACGAGCAGTACTTC. Amino acid sequence: CAWSASAYEQYF.

The DNA of the CDR3 is TGCAGTGCTCCCGCTGGGGGTTACTCCTACAATGAGCAGTTCTTC. It encodes CSAPAGGYSYNEQFF. This sequence joins TRBV20-1 and TRBJ2-1; D possibly uses TRBD1 or TRBD2 (5 bases each). This CDR3 is 15 amino acids long. Trimming removed 5 bases from V and 0 bases from J, with 14 bases in between. CDR1 is DFQATT, CDR2 SNEGSKA, per germline (reference sequence).

The chain recombines TRBV3-1 with TRBJ2-5; D possibly matches TRBD1 or TRBD2 (5 bases each). Matching the DNA end better, TRBJ2-7 makes the J call doubtful. The CDR3 runs 17 residues. Germline loops: CDR1 LGHDT, CDR2 YNNKEL (reference sequence). The CDR3: CASSHGDVGVGAYEQYF. In nucleotides, the CDR3 is TGTGCCAGCAGCCACGGCGATGTGGGGGTGGGGGCCTACGAGCAGTACTTC.

Only one count was recorded for this clonotype. A much larger clone is a single base away; this may be a read error. The chain links TRBV7-2 to TRBJ2-1; 9 bases are shared with TRBD2. The CDR3 covers 15 residues. Per the germline V gene, CDR1 is SGHTA and CDR2 is FQGNSA. CDR3 sequence (DNA): TGTGCCAGCAAGACAGCCGGGACTAGCTACAATAAGCAGTTCTTC. Its protein is CASKTAGTSYNKQFF. Variable domain in full (rest from reference TRBV7-2 and TRBJ2-1): GAGVSQSPSNKVTEKGKDVELRCDPISGHTALYWYRQSLGQGLEFLIYFQGNSAPDKSGLPSDRFSAERTGGSVSTLTIQRTQQEDSAVYLCASKTAGTSYNKQFFGPGTRLTVL.

This sequence joins TRBV10-3 and TRBJ2-5; D is possibly TRBD2 (5 bases). The V and J ends lost 7 bases and 4 bases respectively, with 10 bases between them. Germline assignment: CDR1 ENHRY and CDR2 SYGVKD. The CDR3 sequence is 12 residues long. CDR3 nucleotide sequence: TGTGCCATCAACGCTAGCCCAGAGACCCAGTACTTC. Its protein is CAINASPETQYF.

J is TRBJ2-7 and V is TRBV12-3 or TRBV12-4; 8 nucleotides align to TRBD2. This CDR3 region has 14 residues. The V segment lost 6 bases and the J segment 5 bases; nucleotides outside the gene matches: 9. The CDR3: CASSLGGDTNEQYF. CDR3 in DNA: TGTGCCAGCAGCCTCGGGGGGGACACTAACGAGCAGTACTTC.

This sequence joins TRBV20-1 and TRBJ1-1; D uncertain. This CDR3 has 11 amino acids. The germline V gene has CDR1 DFQATT and CDR2 SNEGSKA (reference sequence). Trimming pared 2 bases from V and 8 bases from J, leaving 9 bases between. CDR3 nucleotides: TGCAGTGCTAGACCCACAGAGGAAGCTTTCTTT. Its translation: CSARPTEEAFF.

The table lists this clonotype with a few counts. The J gene is TRBJ2-4, the V gene TRBV20-1, with D perhaps matching TRBD1 (6 bases). Germline lookup yields CDR1 DFQATT and CDR2 SNEGSKA (reference sequence). This CDR3 comprises 14 residues. The V gene lost 4 bases and the J gene lost 9 bases, with 19 bases spanning the gap. The chain's CDR3 is CSAKERGSYGIQYF. CDR3 sequence (DNA): TGCAGTGCTAAAGAGAGGGGGTCCTATGGCATTCAGTACTTC.

The V call is TRBV28, the J call TRBJ2-7, with D possibly being TRBD1 (7 bases). There are 15 residues in the CDR3. V lost 0 bases and J 4 bases, leaving 13 bases between the germline ends. The V gene's germline CDR1 is MDHEN and CDR2 SYDVKM. The CDR3 bases are TGTGCCAGCAGTTTATGGGCGGGACAGACTTACGAGCAGTACTTC. Its translation: CASSLWAGQTYEQYF.

The rearrangement uses TRBV29-1 and TRBJ2-7; no clear D gene. CDR1 and CDR2 (germline): SQVTM, ANQGSEA. The CDR3 covers 12 residues. Trimming took off 4 bases at V and 2 bases at J, with 9 bases between the two ends. This chain's CDR3 is CSVVVTAYEQYF. As DNA, the CDR3 is TGCAGCGTTGTCGTCACAGCCTACGAGCAGTACTTC.

This rearrangement joins TRBV5-6 to TRBJ2-1; no clear D gene. CDR1 is SGHDT and CDR2 is YYEEEE in the germline V gene. CDR3 size: 12 residues. Deletions cut 6 bases from V and 3 bases from J, with 7 bases between. CDR3 protein: CASNLNYNEQFF. CDR3 nucleotide sequence: TGTGCCAGCAACTTAAACTACAATGAGCAGTTCTTC.

The chain joins TRBV2 to TRBJ2-5, with D tentatively TRBD1 or TRBD2 (5 bases each). Germline V gene lookup returns CDR1 SNHLY and CDR2 FYNNEI. This CDR3 is 14 amino acids long. V shed 2 bases and J shed 5 bases, with 12 bases lying between them. The CDR3 bases are TGTGCCAGCAGTGAACCTAGCTCAGGGGAGACCCAGTACTTC. Translating gives CASSEPSSGETQYF.

Remarks on this clonotype: This may arise from a read error, as a much more abundant clone is one base away. This chain joins TRBV7-9 and TRBJ2-3; D is unclear. CDR1 and CDR2 (germline): SEHNR, FQNEAQ (reference sequence). CDR3 size: 11 residues. The CDR3 region is CACSYTDTQYF. The CDR3 bases are TGTGCCTGCAGCTACACAGATACGCAGTATTTT.

This clonotype was observed a few times. The rearrangement links TRBV5-1 to TRBJ1-2; weak D call: TRBD1 (5 bases). Trimming took off 3 bases at V and 5 bases at J, with 11 bases between the two ends. The CDR3 runs 13 residues. Per germline, CDR1 SGHRS and CDR2 YFSETQ. The CDR3 region is CASSSQGLYGYTF. The CDR3 DNA reads as TGCGCCAGCAGCTCTCAGGGATTGTATGGCTACACCTTC.

The rearrangement uses TRBV4-1 and TRBJ2-7; TRBD2 is a possible D gene (6 bases). The ends were cut back, 0 bases at V and 1 base at J, with 13 bases in the middle. From germline, CDR1 is MGHRA and CDR2 YSYEKL. The CDR3 extends over 16 amino acids. The CDR3: CASSQEGGGISYEQYF. CDR3 in DNA: TGCGCCAGCAGCCAAGAGGGAGGAGGAATTTCCTACGAGCAGTACTTC.

The chain recombines TRBV27 with TRBJ2-7, with 8 bases aligning to TRBD2. The CDR3 consists of 16 residues. The germline gives CDR1 MNHEY, CDR2 SMNVEV (reference sequence). V trimming: 7 bases; J trimming: 2 bases; junction bases outside the gene matches: 13. The CDR3 is CASTWSGGTKPYEQYF. The CDR3 region has the DNA TGTGCCAGCACGTGGTCGGGGGGGACAAAGCCCTACGAGCAGTACTTC.

The genes are TRBV12-3 or TRBV12-4 and TRBJ2-3; TRBD2 matches at 7 bases. The CDR3 extends over 16 amino acids. V lost 5 bases, J lost 0 bases, and 8 bases stayed unmatched. The CDR3 protein is CASSPPAGVSTDTQYF. The CDR3 DNA follows: TGTGCCAGCAGTCCCCCGGCGGGGGTGAGCACAGATACGCAGTATTTT.

Turning to this clonotype: A junction end diverges from the germline sequence, so it may reflect a read error. In DNA form, the CDR3 reads TGTGCCAGTAGTTACCAGGACAGGGGAAACATTCAGTACTTC. Encoded protein: CASSYQDRGNIQYF. This chain joins TRBV6-2 or TRBV6-3 and TRBJ2-4, with TRBD1 identical over 9 bases. CDR1 MNHEY and CDR2 SVGEGT come from the germline V gene. There are 14 residues in the CDR3.

J is TRBJ2-7 and V is TRBV4-2; tentatively, D is TRBD2 (5 bases). The CDR3 consists of 15 residues. From germline, CDR1 is LGHNA and CDR2 YNFKEQ. V was shortened by 5 bases and J by 6 bases, with 20 bases between the two germline ends. CDR3 residues: CASSFVSGSSGEQYF. CDR3 coding DNA: TGTGCCAGCAGCTTTGTTAGTGGGAGTTCAGGCGAGCAGTACTTC.

The chain recombines TRBV6-2 or TRBV6-3 with TRBJ1-2, with 8 bases that match TRBD1. CDR3 length: 15 residues. Germline V gene sequence: CDR1 MNHEY, CDR2 SVGEGT. The J segment lost 6 bases and the V segment lost 0 bases, leaving 6 bases of the junction unmatched. For the CDR3, the DNA is TGTGCCAGCAGTTACTCGAGACAGGGGAGAGATGGCTACACCTTC. Translated: CASSYSRQGRDGYTF.

The rearrangement joins TRBV27 to TRBJ1-4; 8 nucleotides match TRBD1. V dropped 4 bases and J dropped 6; count of bases not matched to a gene: 7. CDR1 is MNHEY and CDR2 is SMNVEV in the germline V gene (reference sequence). The CDR3 totals 15 residues. The CDR3 spells CASSSPNRGDEKLFF. Here the CDR3 DNA reads TGTGCCAGCAGTTCGCCGAACAGGGGGGATGAAAAACTGTTTTTT.

This rearrangement joins TRBV12-5 to TRBJ1-5, with D maybe TRBD1 (5 bases). CDR3 length: 14 amino acids. Germline CDR1 LGHNT, CDR2 FRNRAP. V lost 7 bases to trimming and J lost 3 bases, with 13 bases between them. This CDR3 reads CASALDSLNQPQHF. For the CDR3, the DNA is TGTGCTAGTGCCCTCGACAGTCTCAATCAGCCCCAGCATTTT.

Here the CDR3 DNA reads TGCAGTGCTAGGGCGCCAGGGCACGGCGAGCAGTACTTC. This gives the protein CSARAPGHGEQYF. This sequence joins TRBV20-1 and TRBJ2-7; D might be TRBD1 (5 bases). V lost 3 bases, J lost 6 bases, and 15 bases lay in between. From germline, CDR1 is DFQATT and CDR2 SNEGSKA (reference sequence). CDR3 length: 13 amino acids.

The V gene is TRBV28, the J gene TRBJ1-2; D uncertain. V lost 5 bases and J 3 bases, leaving 10 bases between the germline ends. Germline V gene sequence: CDR1 MDHEN, CDR2 SYDVKM. CDR3 size: 13 residues. CDR3 sequence (DNA): TGTGCCAGCAGTCCCCCAGGTCACTATGGCTACACCTTC. Translated, it gives CASSPPGHYGYTF.

This clonotype was seen just once. This chain uses TRBV7-2 with TRBJ2-3; 10 bases fit TRBD1. This CDR3 has 15 amino acids. J gave up 5 bases and V 5 bases, and 7 bases lay outside the gene matches. Looked up from germline, CDR1 is SGHTA and CDR2 is FQGNSA. The CDR3 bases are TGTGCCAGCAGCCCTCTGGGACAGGGGATAGATACGCAGTATTTT. Its protein is CASSPLGQGIDTQYF.

This clonotype appeared a few times. Just one base apart from a much larger clone, this may be a read error. The chain is built from TRBV6-1 and TRBJ1-1, with a weak D call TRBD1 (5 bases). This CDR3 is built from 11 residues. CDR1 and CDR2 from the germline V gene are MNHNS and SASEGT. The CDR3 protein is CVSSGGTEAFF. The CDR3 region has the DNA TGTGTCAGCAGTGGGGGCACTGAAGCTTTCTTT.

The rearrangement joins TRBV12-3 or TRBV12-4 to TRBJ2-7; no firm D call. V shed 6 bases and J shed 0 bases, with 9 bases lying between them. This CDR3 is 13 amino acids long. The CDR3 DNA is TGTGCCAGCAGGAACGACGGCTCCTACGAGCAGTACTTC. Its protein is CASRNDGSYEQYF.